These 22 T cell receptor beta chains came from one sample sequenced in a study of T cell repertoires in cytomegalovirus infection. TCRdb processed the reads anew with MiXCR; each CDR3 protein has one entry. Here the sample spans more than 140,000 distinct CDR3 sequences, about 6.5% being singletons. Material: PBMCs. The source of these receptors is a human donor in good health (CMV status not recorded). Some clones in this sample may be carry-over from other donors' samples.

In this sample, this clonotype turned up a few times. The rearrangement links TRBV5-1 to TRBJ2-1; 11 bases are shared with TRBD2. The CDR3 is made up of 15 amino acids. The V gene end was trimmed by 0 bases and the J gene end by 7 bases; junction bases not matched to a gene: 3. CDR1 and CDR2 from the germline V gene are SGHRS and YFSETQ. The CDR3 DNA sequence: TGCGCCAGCAGCTTGGGACTAGCGGGGCCTAATGAGCAGTTCTTC. Translated: CASSLGLAGPNEQFF. The whole variable domain, filled in from reference TRBV5-1 and TRBJ2-1, reads KAGVTQTPRYLIKTRGQQVTLSCSPISGHRSVSWYQQTPGQGLQFLFEYFSETQRNKGNFPGRFSGRQFSNSRSEMNVSTLELGDSALYLCASSLGLAGPNEQFFGPGTRLTVL.

This clonotype was recorded many times. The V call is TRBV7-9, the J call TRBJ1-1; TRBD1 matches 7 bases. CDR3 length: 14 amino acids. V shed 5 bases, J shed 8 bases, and the junction held 11 bases outside the gene matches. Germline loops: CDR1 SEHNR, CDR2 FQNEAQ (reference sequence). Here the CDR3 reads CASSTGQPHREAFF. The DNA of the CDR3 is TGTGCCAGCAGCACGGGACAGCCCCACCGCGAAGCTTTCTTT.

A single count supports this clonotype. A much larger clone sits a single nucleotide away, making a read error possible. The V and J genes are TRBV5-4 and TRBJ2-3; a weak D match, TRBD1 (6 bases). The CDR3 contains 15 residues. The ends were cut back, 4 bases at V and 2 bases at J, with 14 bases in the middle. Germline CDR1 and CDR2: SGHNT and YYREEE (reference sequence). The CDR3 DNA follows: TGTGCCAGCAGCGTACCTTCAGGGGACACAGATACGCAGTATTTT. It specifies CASSVPSGDTDTQYF. The full variable domain, in which reference TRBV5-4 and TRBJ2-3 provide the parts outside the CDR3, is ETGVTQSPTHLIKTRGQQVTLRCSSQSGHNTVSWYQQALGQGPQFIFQYYREEENGRGNFPPRFSGLQFPNYSSELNVNALELDDSALYLCASSVPSGDTDTQYFGPGTRLTVL.

The rearrangement uses TRBV25-1 and TRBJ2-5, with 7 bases fitting TRBD1. This CDR3 contains 14 residues. The V gene end was trimmed by 2 bases and the J gene end by 3 bases; junction bases not matched to a gene: 3. CDR1 is MGHDK, CDR2 SYGVNS, per germline. For the CDR3, the DNA is TGTGCCAGCAGTGAACTCCAGGGGGAAGAGACCCAGTACTTC. Residues: CASSELQGEETQYF.

This clonotype was counted ten times or more. The V call is TRBV11-2, the J call TRBJ1-2; no clear D gene. The CDR3 totals 16 residues. Per germline, CDR1 SGHAT and CDR2 FQNNGV. V was pared by 2 bases and J by 4 bases, with 17 bases between. CDR3 in amino acids: CASSLNPRAGPYGYTF. CDR3 nucleotides: TGTGCCAGCAGCTTAAACCCCCGGGCAGGTCCCTATGGCTACACCTTC.

This clonotype appeared a few times. The rearrangement uses TRBV6-2 or TRBV6-3 and TRBJ2-1, with D perhaps TRBD1 or TRBD2 (5 bases each). This CDR3 has 14 residues. The germline gives CDR1 MNHEY, CDR2 SVGEGT. Trimming took 6 bases from V and 8 from J, leaving 17 bases between them. CDR3 loop: CASSPRAGRDEQFF. CDR3 nucleotides: TGTGCCAGCAGCCCGCGGGCAGGGCGGGATGAGCAGTTCTTC.

This clonotype has ten or more counts. The gene calls are TRBV10-3 and TRBJ2-1; 9 bases line up with TRBD2. The trim removed 7 bases at V and 5 bases at J, leaving 6 bases unmatched. Germline CDR1 ENHRY, CDR2 SYGVKD. The CDR3 has 14 amino acids. The chain's CDR3 is CAIMKRGANNEQFF. In DNA, the CDR3 is TGTGCCATCATGAAGCGGGGGGCTAACAATGAGCAGTTCTTC.

The sample holds a few counts of this clonotype. The V gene is TRBV10-3, the J gene TRBJ1-1; D is possibly TRBD1 (5 bases). This CDR3 spans 15 amino acids. Germline V gives CDR1 ENHRY, CDR2 SYGVKD. Trimming cost V 4 bases and J 3 bases, with 15 bases left between them. CDR3 residues: CAISAQAGRYTEAFF. For the CDR3, the DNA is TGTGCCATCAGTGCTCAAGCGGGGCGGTACACTGAAGCTTTCTTT.

This clonotype occurred many times. CDR3 nucleotides: TGTGCCAGCAGCATGACAGGGATGAGTGGCTACACCTTC. Protein product: CASSMTGMSGYTF. V usage is TRBV11-2 and J usage is TRBJ1-2; 7 nucleotides agree with TRBD1. J gave up 7 bases and V 5 bases, and 7 bases lay outside the gene matches. Germline values: CDR1 SGHAT, CDR2 FQNNGV. The CDR3 is 13 residues long.

This clonotype was seen only a few times. The J gene is TRBJ2-3, the V gene TRBV7-6, with TRBD2 as a possible D gene (5 bases). The germline V gene has CDR1 SGHVS and CDR2 FNYEAQ. The CDR3 runs 16 residues. V dropped 5 bases and J dropped 4 bases, with 19 bases sitting between them. In nucleotides, the CDR3 is TGTGCCAGCAGCCCCTTCGCTGTAGCGAGGGCAGATACGCAGTATTTT. As protein: CASSPFAVARADTQYF. The whole variable domain, filled in from reference TRBV7-6 and TRBJ2-3, reads GAGVSQSPRYKVTKRGQDVALRCDPISGHVSLYWYRQALGQGPEFLTYFNYEAQQDKSGLPNDRFSAERPEGSISTLTIQRTEQRDSAMYRCASSPFAVARADTQYFGPGTRLTVL.

This clonotype was counted ten times or more. DNA for the CDR3: TGTGCCAGCAGCTTAGATCCCCGGGGGGCGTCTGGAAACACCATATATTTT. Its translation is CASSLDPRGASGNTIYF. The J gene is TRBJ1-3, the V gene TRBV7-8, with D perhaps TRBD1 (6 bases). Deletions cut 1 base from V and 1 base from J, with 14 bases between. CDR1 is SGHVS, CDR2 FQNEAQ, per germline. The CDR3 is 17 residues long.

In this sample, this clonotype turned up many times. This chain uses TRBV27 with TRBJ2-2; TRBD1 might be the D (5 bases). V lost 3 bases to trimming and J lost 1 base, with 9 bases between them. The CDR3 contains 15 residues. Germline V CDR1 and CDR2: MNHEY, SMNVEV (reference sequence). The chain's CDR3 is CASSFSRVNTGELFF. The CDR3 coding sequence is TGTGCCAGCAGTTTCTCCAGGGTGAACACCGGGGAGCTGTTTTTT.

This clonotype was detected many times. The rearrangement uses TRBV6-5 and TRBJ2-1; no firm D call. CDR3 length: 13 residues. The germline CDR1 and CDR2 sequences are MNHEY and SVGAGI. V shed 6 bases and J shed 10 bases, with 16 bases lying between them. CDR3 residues: CASSRALNGEQFF. For the CDR3, the DNA is TGTGCCAGCAGCCGCGCTCTTAATGGAGAGCAGTTCTTC.

This clonotype has at least ten counts. The junction and the germline gene differ at one end; a read error may be behind it. The chain is built from TRBV6-2 or TRBV6-3 and TRBJ2-7; D is perhaps TRBD2 (5 bases). The CDR3 is 14 residues long. The germline V gene encodes CDR1 MNHEY and CDR2 SVGEGT. CDR3 sequence reads: CASSYTMEVDEQYF. In DNA, the CDR3 is TGTGCCAGCAGTTATACAATGGAGGTCGACGAGCAGTACTTT.

This clonotype was seen repeatedly, ten times or more. CDR3 protein: CASSLSRPAGNSPLHF. For the CDR3, the DNA is TGTGCCAGCAGCTTAAGCCGTCCGGCGGGAAATTCACCCCTCCACTTT. The chain carries TRBV7-6 and TRBJ1-6, with D uncertain. Between the trimmed V and J ends, which lost 2 bases and 7 bases, there was a span of 15 bases. This CDR3 has 16 amino acids. Germline CDR1 and CDR2: SGHVS and FNYEAQ.

Ten or more counts support this clonotype. The rearrangement links TRBV28 to TRBJ2-5, with TRBD2 matching 12 bases. The CDR3 consists of 16 residues. CDR1 and CDR2 from the germline V gene are MDHEN and SYDVKM. Losses at the gene ends were 1 base for V and 5 bases for J; bases not matched to a gene: 5. The CDR3 here is CASSLLRLAGGETQYF. CDR3 sequence (DNA): TGTGCCAGCAGTTTATTGAGGCTAGCGGGGGGGGAGACCCAGTACTTC.

In its sample, this clonotype was seen many times. The rearrangement links TRBV7-2 to TRBJ2-5; a possible D gene is TRBD2 (6 bases). V was clipped by 5 bases and J by 5 bases, with 15 bases between them. CDR1 and CDR2 from the germline V gene are SGHTA and FQGNSA. This CDR3 region has 14 residues. CDR3 sequence (DNA): TGTGCCAGCAGCGGGGTAGCGGTAGGGGAGACCCAGTACTTC. Translation: CASSGVAVGETQYF.

Concerning this clonotype itself: A single base separates this from a much larger clone, so it may be a read error. Here the CDR3 reads CASSQGTGGAYEQYF. CDR3 coding DNA: TGCGCCAGCAGCCAAGGGACAGGGGGTGCCTACGAGCAGTACTTC. This chain uses TRBV4-1 with TRBJ2-7; 10 bases align to TRBD1. Losses at the gene ends were 1 base for V and 2 bases for J; bases not matched to a gene: 2. The CDR3 has 15 residues. Germline V gene data show CDR1 as MGHRA and CDR2 as YSYEKL.

This clonotype appeared many times. The V and J genes are TRBV2 and TRBJ2-7, with D perhaps TRBD2 (7 bases). Between the trimmed V and J ends, which lost 6 bases and 2 bases, there was a span of 14 bases. Germline values: CDR1 SNHLY, CDR2 FYNNEI. The CDR3 consists of 14 residues. The CDR3 nucleotides read TGTGCCAGCAGGCGCGGGGGCTCGACCTACGAGCAGTACTTC. This translates into CASRRGGSTYEQYF.

This clonotype was seen many times. This chain joins TRBV12-3 or TRBV12-4 and TRBJ2-5, with 11 bases matching TRBD2. The CDR3 runs to 13 residues. V lost 9 bases, J lost 5 bases, and 5 bases stayed unmatched. CDR3: CASTTSGVETQYF. The CDR3 region has the DNA TGTGCCAGTACGACTAGCGGGGTGGAGACCCAGTACTTC.

This clonotype showed up just a few times. The chain uses TRBV7-8 and TRBJ1-4; the D is unclear. The CDR3 sequence is 15 residues long. Between the trimmed V and J ends, which lost 4 bases and 5 bases, there was a span of 14 bases. CDR1 SGHVS and CDR2 FQNEAQ come from the germline V gene. This chain's CDR3 is CASSSRWGQNEKLFF. CDR3 nucleotides: TGTGCCAGCAGCTCCAGGTGGGGTCAGAATGAAAAACTGTTTTTT.

This clonotype was detected many times. V gene TRBV3-1 combines with J gene TRBJ2-5; 9 bases are a match to TRBD1. The CDR3 runs 16 residues. Germline CDR1 LGHDT, CDR2 YNNKEL (reference sequence). The J segment lost 6 bases and the V segment lost 0 bases, leaving 8 bases of the junction unmatched. CDR3 sequence: CASSQELDRGGKTQYF. The CDR3 DNA follows: TGTGCCAGCAGCCAAGAACTGGACAGGGGCGGGAAGACCCAGTACTTC.